A selection of T cell receptor beta chains follows, all from one sample in a study of shared clonotypes between healthy human individuals. Libraries were prepared by immunoSEQ multiplex PCR; TCRdb keeps only in-frame clonotypes and omits some of them. This sample carries about 2 million clones, over 85% of them seen once, and the ten largest clones take 0.13%. Sequenced material: naive CD4+ T cells sorted from blood. Receptors originate from a man in his late teens or twenties in good health. Both conserved end residues are part of each CDR3. Each record gives: V gene, J gene, CDR3 protein.

V: TRBV10-3
J: TRBJ1-3
CDR3: CAISEVVGSGNTIYF

V: TRBV19
J: TRBJ2-3
CDR3: CASSADSGRTTDTQYF

V: TRBV30
J: TRBJ2-5
CDR3: CAWSVGTTETQYF

V: TRBV6-1
J: TRBJ1-4
CDR3: CASSDQPNEKLFF

V: TRBV4-2
J: TRBJ1-4
CDR3: CASSPAATNEKLFF

V: TRBV5-1
J: TRBJ2-1
CDR3: CASSFGAGGIYNEQFF

V: TRBV10-3
J: TRBJ2-5
CDR3: CAIGTGDLKTQYF

V: TRBV7-2
J: TRBJ1-2
CDR3: CASTRGGNSDSYGYTF

V: TRBV15
J: TRBJ2-7
CDR3: CATSRDPGNSYEQYF

V: TRBV20-1
J: TRBJ2-1
CDR3: CSARSGDQFF

V: TRBV2
J: TRBJ1-2
CDR3: CASSVGRLLNYGYTF

V: TRBV11-1
J: TRBJ2-6
CDR3: CASSLAGDSGANVLTF

V: TRBV30
J: TRBJ2-2
CDR3: CAWLVARELFF

V: TRBV5-8
J: TRBJ1-4
CDR3: CASSGGQATNEKLFF

V: TRBV18
J: TRBJ2-7
CDR3: CASSPSVQGVYEQYF

V: TRBV18
J: TRBJ2-2
CDR3: CASSPPPTGATTGELFF

V: TRBV30
J: TRBJ2-2
CDR3: CAWTRRAREAAAGELFF

V: TRBV28
J: TRBJ1-2
CDR3: CASSLKGLGGYTF

V: TRBV7-3
J: TRBJ1-6
CDR3: CASSLSGSTPLHF

V: TRBV27
J: TRBJ1-2
CDR3: CASSLGGNYGYTF